The sequence of this T cell receptor (beta chain) was determined in a study of blood T cell repertoires in COVID-19. Whole-study context: Sites in the United States, Italy and Spain provided acute and convalescent COVID-19 samples. PBMCs, B-cell-depleted T cells, or T cells were the source of the cDNA or gDNA that made up the material.

V lost 6 bases and J 6 bases, leaving 14 bases between the germline ends. This CDR3 contains 13 residues. Enrolled during active infection, Seattle patients were then followed longitudinally. As handled by the study authors: Cell counts per sample came from amplifying reference gene primers. Sequencing was performed with immunoSEQ multiplex PCR; in TCRdb, only in-frame clones are kept and a portion is missing. The DNA was the basis for D and trimming; V, J and clone size are from that table. In the table there are a few hundred thousand clones, over 80% of which are singletons. The rearrangement uses TRBV12-3 or TRBV12-4 and TRBJ1-2; D ambiguous. Sequenced input: peripheral blood. This clonotype was obtained from a woman in her forties or fifties with COVID-19, enrolled during active disease. DNA for the CDR3: TGTGCCAGCAGCCTTCTGAGGGCGGATGGCTACACCTTC. Protein sequence: CASSLLRADGYTF.